Below are 17 T cell receptor beta chains sequenced from a single sample in a study of cytomegalovirus exposure and HLA in healthy donors (dated by TCRdb to 2016 to 2017). The receptor library was made with the immunoSEQ multiplex PCR assay. The multiplex PCR relied on a mix of 60 forward primers for TCR Vbeta segments and 13 reverse primers for TCR Jbeta segments. TCRdb re-hosts the immuneACCESS table, in-frame sequences only. Its copies lack some clones; in the studies checked, an unresolved V gene accounts for under half of them, and the cause for the rest is not known. This sample gives roughly 200,000 clones in total; about 86% of them show up just once. More than 1.5% of the sample is held by the ten biggest clonotypes. Material: PBMCs. These receptors were obtained from a middle-aged man in good health and CMV-seropositive.

The rearrangement uses TRBV5-1 and TRBJ2-2; 13 bases fit TRBD2. V trimming: 4 bases; J trimming: 0 bases; junction bases outside the gene matches: 9. CDR3 length equals 19 residues. Germline values: CDR1 SGHRS, CDR2 YFSETQ. The CDR3 nucleotides read TGCGCCAGCAGCCCCGGGACTAGCGGGATCCGATCGAACACCGGGGAGCTGTTTTTT. This codes for CASSPGTSGIRSNTGELFF.

CDR3 protein: CASSATGGISSGNTIYF. In DNA form, the CDR3 reads TGTGCCAGCAGTGCTACAGGGGGCATAAGCTCTGGAAACACCATATATTTT. The chain is built from TRBV6-1 and TRBJ1-3, with 9 bases fitting TRBD1. Germline CDR1 reads MNHNS; CDR2 reads SASEGT. This CDR3 spans 17 amino acids. V lost 4 bases to trimming and J lost 0 bases; unmatched junction nucleotides: 7.

The chain combines TRBV27 with TRBJ2-1; the D gene is possibly TRBD2 (6 bases). The germline gives CDR1 MNHEY, CDR2 SMNVEV (reference sequence). This CDR3 has 15 residues. Trimming took 5 bases from V and 4 from J, leaving 15 bases between them. CDR3 coding DNA: TGTGCCAGCAGTCCCCATTGGGACTTTTACAATGAGCAGTTCTTC. Translated: CASSPHWDFYNEQFF.

The V call is TRBV9, the J call TRBJ2-5; D is perhaps TRBD2 (7 bases). The CDR3 is 15 residues long. The germline V gene has CDR1 SGDLS and CDR2 YYNGEE. V lost 2 bases and J lost 2, with 13 bases in between. The CDR3 spells CASSVGGRAQETQYF. The CDR3 bases are TGTGCCAGCAGCGTGGGGGGGCGGGCTCAAGAGACCCAGTACTTC.

The chain employs TRBV7-6 and TRBJ1-1; D might be TRBD1 (5 bases). V lost 5 bases, J lost 1 base, and 14 bases lay in between. Per germline, CDR1 SGHVS and CDR2 FNYEAQ. CDR3 size: 15 residues. The DNA for the CDR3 is TGTGCCAGCAGCCTAGACAGAGAGAAGAACACTGAAGCTTTCTTT. Translation gives CASSLDREKNTEAFF. The full variable domain, completed using reference TRBV7-6 and TRBJ1-1, is GAGVSQSPRYKVTKRGQDVALRCDPISGHVSLYWYRQALGQGPEFLTYFNYEAQQDKSGLPNDRFSAERPEGSISTLTIQRTEQRDSAMYRCASSLDREKNTEAFFGQGTRLTVV.

This clone was observed a few times. The chain carries TRBV28 and TRBJ1-4; D is unresolved. The CDR3 consists of 17 residues. Germline V gives CDR1 MDHEN, CDR2 SYDVKM. Trimming stripped 0 bases from V and 0 bases from J, with 11 bases between. The chain's CDR3 is CASSLWGREATNEKLFF. The DNA for the CDR3 is TGTGCCAGCAGTTTATGGGGTCGGGAGGCAACTAATGAAAAACTGTTTTTT.

Of note for this clone: Additional DNA sequences in this sample encode the identical CDR3. V and J are TRBV5-1 and TRBJ1-2; D might be TRBD1 (6 bases). Trimming took off 0 bases at V and 2 bases at J, with 11 bases between the two ends. CDR1 is SGHRS and CDR2 is YFSETQ in the germline V gene. The CDR3 spans 15 residues. The CDR3 spells CASSLAPGVNYGYTF. DNA of the CDR3: TGCGCCAGCAGCTTGGCCCCAGGGGTGAACTATGGCTACACCTTC.

V usage is TRBV5-1 and J usage is TRBJ2-3; D possibly corresponds to TRBD2 (5 bases). The CDR3 contains 15 residues. V lost 5 bases and J 2 bases, leaving 15 bases between the germline ends. CDR1 and CDR2 from the germline V gene are SGHRS and YFSETQ. CDR3 sequence: CASRVGLGNTDTQYF. The CDR3 DNA reads TGCGCCAGCAGGGTAGGGCTCGGGAACACAGATACGCAGTATTTT.

The chain has TRBV5-6 and TRBJ1-1; D not certain. The V gene's germline CDR1 is SGHDT and CDR2 YYEEEE. V lost 4 bases, J lost 1 base, and 11 bases lay in between. The CDR3 is 14 amino acids. The CDR3 DNA reads TGTGCCAGCAGCATACCGGGAGCGAACACTGAAGCTTTCTTT. This codes for CASSIPGANTEAFF.

The sample holds a few counts of this clone. The V gene is TRBV2, the J gene TRBJ1-2; D is uncertain. Trimming took 3 bases from V and 1 from J, leaving 6 bases between them. Germline-derived CDR1 and CDR2 are SNHLY and FYNNEI. CDR3 length equals 13 residues. The CDR3 here is CASSDRFNYGYTF. Here the CDR3 DNA reads TGTGCCAGCAGTGACAGGTTTAACTATGGCTACACCTTC.

The V gene is TRBV28, the J gene TRBJ2-7; D possibly corresponds to TRBD1 (5 bases). Germline V lookup: CDR1 MDHEN, CDR2 SYDVKM. The CDR3 covers 14 residues. Trimming cost V 7 bases and J 8 bases, with 21 bases left between them. Written as DNA, the CDR3 is TGTGCCAGCATCCCCAGGGAAGGGGCTTCCAAGCAGTACTTC. It is translated as CASIPREGASKQYF.

V usage is TRBV5-1 and J usage is TRBJ2-1; TRBD2 matches at 16 bases. Germline V gives CDR1 SGHRS, CDR2 YFSETQ. The CDR3 is 16 amino acids. With 4 bases clipped from V and 9 bases from J, the junction kept 7 bases outside the gene matches. Here the CDR3 DNA reads TGCGCCAGCAGCCCAGGGACTAGCGGGAGGGCCGGTGAGCAGTTCTTC. Its protein product is CASSPGTSGRAGEQFF.

V and J are TRBV5-6 and TRBJ1-4, with a tentative D call TRBD1 (5 bases). Germline V gives CDR1 SGHDT, CDR2 YYEEEE. V lost 4 bases to trimming and J lost 3 bases, with 13 bases between them. The CDR3 totals 15 residues. The CDR3 DNA follows: TGTGCCAGCAGCCGACCGGGACTCTCTAATGAAAAACTGTTTTTT. Its translation: CASSRPGLSNEKLFF.

The gene calls are TRBV7-2 and TRBJ2-1; TRBD2 aligns across 11 bases. The CDR3 is 16 residues long. Germline lookup yields CDR1 SGHTA and CDR2 FQGNSA. Unmatched junction bases numbered 6, after V lost 0 bases and J lost 8 bases. CDR3 DNA: TGTGCCAGCAGCTTAGCGACTAGCGGGGTCGCCCATGAGCAGTTCTTC. Translating it yields CASSLATSGVAHEQFF.

The chain joins TRBV2 to TRBJ1-5; D uncertain. V shed 5 bases and J shed 4 bases, with 12 bases lying between them. The CDR3 sequence is 14 residues long. From germline, CDR1 is SNHLY and CDR2 FYNNEI. The CDR3 DNA follows: TGTGCCAGCAGTAGGGAGTTTGGAAATCAGCCCCAGCATTTT. Amino acids: CASSREFGNQPQHF.

The rearrangement links TRBV28 to TRBJ1-2; D uncertain. There are 12 residues in the CDR3. The V gene's germline CDR1 is MDHEN and CDR2 SYDVKM. The V and J ends lost 3 bases and 8 bases respectively, with 10 bases between them. Here the CDR3 reads CASSLERKGYTF. CDR3 nucleotide sequence: TGTGCCAGCAGTTTGGAGAGAAAGGGCTACACCTTC.

This chain joins TRBV7-2 and TRBJ2-7, with TRBD1 as a possible D gene (5 bases). Germline CDR1 and CDR2: SGHTA and FQGNSA. The CDR3 has 13 residues. The V end lost 3 bases, the J end lost 7 bases, and 13 bases lay between the germline ends. CDR3 residues: CASSFAREGEQYF. In DNA form, the CDR3 reads TGTGCCAGCAGCTTTGCCAGGGAAGGAGAGCAGTACTTC.